The 20 T cell receptor beta chains reported below all come from one sample, sequenced in a study of control samples from healthy donors and cancer patients. TCRdb's copy holds only in-frame clones and misses some; the assay was immunoSEQ multiplex PCR. The table lists roughly 20,000 clones, approximately 80% of them singletons. Sequenced material: PBMCs. Receptors were obtained from a woman between 65 and 79 years old with lung cancer.

This chain uses TRBV28 with TRBJ2-6; D may match TRBD1 or TRBD2 (5 bases each). Germline CDR1 is MDHEN and CDR2 is SYDVKM. Between the trimmed V and J ends, which lost 3 bases and 0 bases, there was a span of 18 bases. This CDR3 comprises 19 residues. The CDR3 coding sequence is TGTGCCAGCAGTTTCCGGGGCACTCTCACCCACTCTGGGGCCAACGTCCTGACTTTC. Translated, it gives CASSFRGTLTHSGANVLTF.

This clone was seen once. The chain recombines TRBV29-1 with TRBJ2-1, with 9 bases identical to TRBD1. The CDR3 consists of 17 residues. Looked up from germline, CDR1 is SQVTM and CDR2 is ANQGSEA. Trimming cost V 0 bases and J 7 bases; bases outside gene matches: 13. The CDR3 reads CSVEDRGGTGHRNEQFF. The CDR3 DNA sequence: TGCAGCGTTGAAGATCGTGGGGGGACAGGGCACCGGAATGAGCAGTTCTTC.

This chain joins TRBV5-1 and TRBJ2-1; weak D call: TRBD2 (8 bases). Germline V gene sequence: CDR1 SGHRS, CDR2 YFSETQ. The CDR3 covers 15 residues. The V end lost 6 bases, the J end lost 4 bases, and 17 bases lay between the germline ends. The CDR3 coding sequence is TGCGCCAGCAACAGGGGACTAGACCATTACAATGAGCAGTTCTTC. This sequence encodes CASNRGLDHYNEQFF.

This chain connects TRBV9 to TRBJ2-3; TRBD2 is a possible D gene (6 bases). V lost 3 bases and J 0 bases, leaving 11 bases between the germline ends. Germline V CDR1 and CDR2: SGDLS, YYNGEE. The CDR3 has 15 amino acids. CDR3 residues: CASSGRDGSTDTQYF. The DNA of the CDR3 is TGTGCCAGCAGCGGGCGGGACGGTAGCACAGATACGCAGTATTTT. Full variable domain (missing parts from reference TRBV9 and TRBJ2-3): DSGVTQTPKHLITATGQRVTLRCSPRSGDLSVYWYQQSLDQGLQFLIQYYNGEERAKGNILERFSAQQFPDLHSELNLSSLELGDSALYFCASSGRDGSTDTQYFGPGTRLTVL.

This clone was seen a single time. This chain connects TRBV9 to TRBJ1-6; D not certain. The CDR3 covers 9 residues. Germline assignment: CDR1 SGDLS and CDR2 YYNGEE. This chain's CDR3 is CAAHSPLHF. The CDR3 DNA is TGTGCTGCCCATTCACCCCTCCACTTT. The full variable domain, with the rest looked up from reference TRBV9 and TRBJ1-6, is DSGVTQTPKHLITATGQRVTLRCSPRSGDLSVYWYQQSLDQGLQFLIQYYNGEERAKGNILERFSAQQFPDLHSELNLSSLELGDSALYFCAAHSPLHFGNGTRLTVT.

The V call is TRBV28, the J call TRBJ2-3; TRBD1 matches 9 bases. The CDR3 totals 16 residues. Germline V gene lookup returns CDR1 MDHEN and CDR2 SYDVKM. V shed 6 bases, J shed 5 bases, and the junction held 12 bases outside the gene matches. CDR3 amino acids: CASSSGRDRDRDTQYF. The CDR3 DNA reads TGTGCCAGCAGCTCCGGTCGGGACAGGGATAGAGATACGCAGTATTTT.

Notes on this clone: A read error is likely, as this CDR3 ends without the conserved phenylalanine or tryptophan. The gene calls are TRBV15 and TRBJ1-4; D is unresolved. In germline, CDR1 is LNHNV, CDR2 YYDKDF (reference sequence). This CDR3 comprises 15 residues. The CDR3 sequence is CATSRLDRVDENLFL. In nucleotides, the CDR3 is TGTGCCACCAGCAGACTCGACCGAGTTGATGAAAACCTGTTTCTC.

The chain has TRBV5-5 and TRBJ2-7, with 8 bases that match TRBD2. CDR3 length: 14 residues. Germline trimming cut 4 bases from V and 2 bases from J; bases unmatched to any gene: 5. CDR1 and CDR2 (germline): SGHKS, YYEKEE (reference sequence). For the CDR3, the DNA is TGTGCCAGCAGCCCTACCGGGGGGGCCTACGAGCAGTACTTC. Amino acid sequence: CASSPTGGAYEQYF.

The rearrangement links TRBV2 to TRBJ1-2; D not certain. Trimming stripped 5 bases from V and 1 base from J, with 11 bases between. The CDR3 loop spans 14 amino acids. The germline V gene has CDR1 SNHLY and CDR2 FYNNEI. This chain's CDR3 is CASSSGYDNYGYTF. The CDR3 DNA follows: TGTGCCAGCAGTTCAGGATACGATAACTATGGCTACACCTTC.

The chain uses TRBV6-1 and TRBJ2-5; a weak D match, TRBD1 (7 bases). This CDR3 is built from 15 residues. V lost 3 bases to trimming and J lost 5 bases, with 16 bases between them. The V gene's germline CDR1 is MNHNS and CDR2 SASEGT. CDR3 nucleotide sequence: TGTGCCAGCAGTGAGCAGGGGGGCACGGGGGAGACCCAGTACTTC. Its translation is CASSEQGGTGETQYF.

The table lists this clone with a few counts. J is TRBJ2-6 and V is TRBV4-3; D tentatively reads TRBD1 or TRBD2 (5 bases each). Germline V CDR1 and CDR2: LGHNA, YSLEER. This CDR3 spans 19 amino acids. V dropped 0 bases and J dropped 3 bases, with 18 bases sitting between them. CDR3 DNA: TGCGCCAGCAGCCAAGATCCCCCACAGGCCGGGATTGGGGCCAACGTCCTGACTTTC. It yields the protein CASSQDPPQAGIGANVLTF.

The V gene is TRBV19, the J gene TRBJ2-1; the match to TRBD1 covers 10 bases. V lost 6 bases and J lost 7; bases outside the gene matches: 12. In germline, CDR1 is LNHDA, CDR2 SQIVND (reference sequence). CDR3 length: 16 residues. The DNA for the CDR3 is TGTGCCAGTAGCCACCCCCCCGGGACAGGGGAAAATGAGCAGTTCTTC. This gives the protein CASSHPPGTGENEQFF.

This clone is large by share. This chain links TRBV19 with TRBJ1-2; 7 positions match TRBD1. Germline V lookup: CDR1 LNHDA, CDR2 SQIVND (reference sequence). The CDR3 is 17 residues long. The J segment lost 4 bases and the V segment lost 7 bases, leaving 18 bases of the junction unmatched. DNA of the CDR3: TGTGCCAGTACGAAAAGTCTCACAGGGGCGTCCCTCTATGGCTACACCTTC. Amino acid sequence: CASTKSLTGASLYGYTF.

CDR3 bases: TGTGCCAGCTCACCCGTCTTAACAGATACGCAGTATTTT. Its translation is CASSPVLTDTQYF. The genes are TRBV18 and TRBJ2-3; unclear D gene. V lost 3 bases, J lost 3 bases, and 7 bases lay in between. The CDR3 is 13 amino acids. Germline-derived CDR1 and CDR2 are KGHSH and LQKENI.

The chain combines TRBV14 with TRBJ2-7; TRBD2 matches 14 bases. V trimming: 4 bases; J trimming: 3 bases; junction bases outside the gene matches: 5. The CDR3 length is 16 residues. The germline V gene has CDR1 SGHDN and CDR2 FVKESK. For the CDR3, the DNA is TGTGCCAGCAGCCTGACTAGCGGGAGGGCCATCTACGAGCAGTACTTC. As protein: CASSLTSGRAIYEQYF.

The CDR3 spells CASTPAGDFNQPQHF. The CDR3 region has the DNA TGTGCCAGCACCCCGGCGGGTGACTTCAATCAGCCCCAGCATTTT. The J gene is TRBJ1-5, the V gene TRBV28; D is unresolved. This CDR3 region has 15 residues. Germline loops: CDR1 MDHEN, CDR2 SYDVKM. V dropped 7 bases and J dropped 3 bases, with 16 bases sitting between them. The whole variable domain, filled in from reference TRBV28 and TRBJ1-5, reads DVKVTQSSRYLVKRTGEKVFLECVQDMDHENMFWYRQDPGLGLRLIYFSYDVKMKEKGDIPEGYSVSREKKERFSLILESASTNQTSMYLCASTPAGDFNQPQHFGDGTRLSIL.

The CDR3 coding sequence is TGTGCCAGCAGCTTGGTAGGACAGGGGCCCCAAAACATTCAGTACTTC. Translating it yields CASSLVGQGPQNIQYF. This chain links TRBV5-6 with TRBJ2-4; 9 nucleotides agree with TRBD1. The V segment lost 0 bases and the J segment 5 bases; nucleotides outside the gene matches: 6. Germline V gene data show CDR1 as SGHDT and CDR2 as YYEEEE. CDR3 length: 16 residues.

The chain carries TRBV28 and TRBJ1-6, with a weak D call TRBD1 (6 bases). Trimming took off 3 bases at V and 0 bases at J, with 15 bases between the two ends. Germline CDR1 reads MDHEN; CDR2 reads SYDVKM. CDR3 size: 18 residues. The CDR3 is CASSFFSGASSYNSPLHF. The DNA for the CDR3 is TGTGCCAGCAGTTTTTTCTCAGGGGCGAGCTCCTATAATTCACCCCTCCACTTT. The full variable domain, its missing parts supplied by reference TRBV28 and TRBJ1-6, is DVKVTQSSRYLVKRTGEKVFLECVQDMDHENMFWYRQDPGLGLRLIYFSYDVKMKEKGDIPEGYSVSREKKERFSLILESASTNQTSMYLCASSFFSGASSYNSPLHFGNGTRLTVT.

The CDR3 DNA follows: TGCGCCAGCAGCCAAGACTCTAACAGGTTTGCGAACACTGAAGCTTTCTTT. This encodes CASSQDSNRFANTEAFF. This chain joins TRBV4-1 and TRBJ1-1; D might be TRBD1 (5 bases). The germline CDR1 and CDR2 sequences are MGHRA and YSYEKL. This CDR3 spans 17 amino acids. Deletions cut 0 bases from V and 1 base from J, with 15 bases between.

This clone has a single count. The rearrangement joins TRBV6-5 to TRBJ1-5; D ambiguous. This CDR3 comprises 13 residues. Germline-derived CDR1 and CDR2 are MNHEY and SVGAGI. V was pared by 2 bases and J by 3 bases, with 5 bases between. This CDR3 reads CASSYDYNQPQHF. The CDR3 DNA is TGTGCCAGCAGTTACGACTACAATCAGCCCCAGCATTTT.